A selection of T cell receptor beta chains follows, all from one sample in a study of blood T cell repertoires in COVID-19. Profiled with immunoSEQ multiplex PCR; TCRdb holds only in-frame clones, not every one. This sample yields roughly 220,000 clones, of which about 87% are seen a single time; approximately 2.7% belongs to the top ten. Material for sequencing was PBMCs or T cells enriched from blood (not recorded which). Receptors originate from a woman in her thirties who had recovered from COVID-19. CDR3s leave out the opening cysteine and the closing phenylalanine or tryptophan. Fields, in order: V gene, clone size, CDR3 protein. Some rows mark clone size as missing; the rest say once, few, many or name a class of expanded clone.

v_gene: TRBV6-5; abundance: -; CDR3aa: ASGGQGAGTGELF
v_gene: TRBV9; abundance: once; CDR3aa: ASSTSGGRADTQY
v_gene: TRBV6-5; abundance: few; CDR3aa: ASSLYRTGELF
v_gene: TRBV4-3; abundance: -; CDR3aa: ASSQDFSGGGGNTIY
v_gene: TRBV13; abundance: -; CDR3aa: ASSLTRGPTEAF
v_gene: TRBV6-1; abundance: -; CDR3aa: ASSEGSAREYEQY
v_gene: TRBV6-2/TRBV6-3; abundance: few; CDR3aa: ASSYYRDGAPLH
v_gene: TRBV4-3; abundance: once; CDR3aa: ASSQGARRDTEAF
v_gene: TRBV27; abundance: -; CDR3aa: ASSLDGTTGNTIY
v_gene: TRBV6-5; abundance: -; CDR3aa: ASTGGDLYTQY
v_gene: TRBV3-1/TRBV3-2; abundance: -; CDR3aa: ASSLAGGQETQY
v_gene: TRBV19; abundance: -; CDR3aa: ASSIPQTARNQPQH
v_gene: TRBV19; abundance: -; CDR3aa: ASSRQGNSPLH
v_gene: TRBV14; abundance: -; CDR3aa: ASSQDGYGYT
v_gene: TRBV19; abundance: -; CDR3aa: ASSIRGDSGELF
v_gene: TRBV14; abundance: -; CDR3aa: ASRKGQSWANVLT
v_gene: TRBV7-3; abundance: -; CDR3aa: ASSLGGRSEAF
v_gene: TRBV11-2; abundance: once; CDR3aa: ASSLDRAGGPADTQY
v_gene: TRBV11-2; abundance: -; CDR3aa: ASSPHREVNYGYT
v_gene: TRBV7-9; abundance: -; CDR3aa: ASSLAPLGQGAYEQY
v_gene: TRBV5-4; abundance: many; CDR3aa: ASSPSPRGQETQY
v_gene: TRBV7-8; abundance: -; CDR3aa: ASSLVAGAYTKNTEAF
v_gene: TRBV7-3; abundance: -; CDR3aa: ASSFDRLYEQY
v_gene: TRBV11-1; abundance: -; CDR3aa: ASSLGRGGTDTQY
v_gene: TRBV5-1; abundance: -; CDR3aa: ASSLGGGGELF
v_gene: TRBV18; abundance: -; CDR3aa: ASSPPGKPRLGEQF
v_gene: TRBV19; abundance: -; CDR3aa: ASSIYGTGINEQY
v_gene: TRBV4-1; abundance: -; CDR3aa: ASSQEARGNQPQH
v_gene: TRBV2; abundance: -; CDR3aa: ARDRDGSRDTEAF
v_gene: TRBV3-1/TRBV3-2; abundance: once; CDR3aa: ASSHPGQQEKVNEQF
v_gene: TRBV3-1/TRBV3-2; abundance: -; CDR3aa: ASSQPQGMGTEAF
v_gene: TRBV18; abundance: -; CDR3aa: ASSPGQAYSGANVLT
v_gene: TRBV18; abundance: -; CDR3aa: ASSPGLAGGQGDEQF
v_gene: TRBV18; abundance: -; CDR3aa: ASSRQDNQPQH
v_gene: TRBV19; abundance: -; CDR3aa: ASSSLDRAGYEQY
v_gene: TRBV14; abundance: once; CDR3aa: ASSQEKGLNWGYT
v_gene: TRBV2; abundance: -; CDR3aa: ASSKGGGYGYT
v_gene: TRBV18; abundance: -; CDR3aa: ASSTPGQNTIY
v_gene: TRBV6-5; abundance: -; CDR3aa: ASSPLINRGYEQY
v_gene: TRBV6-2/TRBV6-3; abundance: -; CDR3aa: ASSRSYEQY
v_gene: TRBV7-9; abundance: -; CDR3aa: ASSSQQGVYGYT
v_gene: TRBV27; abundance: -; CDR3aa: ASSFRITGTGGRSNEKLF
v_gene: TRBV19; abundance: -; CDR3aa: ASSIIETSSNEQF